The 16 T cell receptor beta chains listed next were all sequenced from one sample in a study of blood T cell repertoires in COVID-19 (dated by TCRdb to 2018 to 2020). The library was made by the immunoSEQ multiplex PCR assay. Drawn from immuneACCESS, this table holds only the in-frame rearrangements with V and J called that TCRdb kept. Clones are partly lost; checked studies trace under half to an unresolved V gene and leave the rest unexplained. For this sample the table gives around 130,000 clones, of which 88% were detected only once. The biggest ten clones account for more than 2.5% of the sample. Sequencing was carried out using peripheral blood. The origin of the receptors is a human donor with COVID-19, enrolled during active disease. The donor label of this sample is uncertain.

V is TRBV11-2 and J is TRBJ1-4; D gene unclear. This CDR3 contains 14 residues. Trimming took off 4 bases at V and 5 bases at J, with 11 bases between the two ends. Germline CDR1 is SGHAT and CDR2 is FQNNGV. The CDR3 here is CASSSRNFNEKLFF. The CDR3 nucleotides read TGTGCCAGCAGCTCGAGAAACTTCAATGAAAAACTGTTTTTT.

J is TRBJ2-1 and V is TRBV21-1; whether TRBD1, the table's D call, matches the DNA was not checked. TRBV21-1 is given as a pseudogene. The CDR3 is made up of 15 amino acids. The CDR3 coding sequence is TGTGCCAGCAGCCCCAGGGCTGATCCCTGGGGTGAGCAGTTCTTC. Its protein product is CASSPRADPWGEQFF.

The V and J genes are TRBV27 and TRBJ1-5, with D uncertain. Germline V gene sequence: CDR1 MNHEY, CDR2 SMNVEV (reference sequence). The CDR3 covers 12 residues. Trimming removed 6 bases at V and 8 bases at J, with 11 bases between. The CDR3 nucleotides are TGTGCCAGCAGCGAGGTCGTTGAGCCCCAGCATTTT. Its translation: CASSEVVEPQHF.

This clone was counted ten times or more. The chain employs TRBV4-1 and TRBJ2-1, with 7 bases identical to TRBD2. This CDR3 has 15 amino acids. From germline, CDR1 is MGHRA and CDR2 YSYEKL. J lost 13 bases, V lost 0 bases, and 12 bases had no gene match. The chain's CDR3 is CASSQDPRGSGIQFF. CDR3 nucleotide sequence: TGCGCCAGCAGCCAAGACCCCCGGGGCAGCGGGATTCAGTTCTTC.

The chain carries TRBV19 and TRBJ2-7; 10 bases agree with TRBD2. Trimming removed 3 bases from V and 2 bases from J; junction bases left unmatched: 10. The CDR3 runs to 17 residues. The germline gives CDR1 LNHDA, CDR2 SQIVND (reference sequence). The CDR3 DNA follows: TGTGCCAGTAGTATGGCTAGCGGGGGCCCCACGGCCTACGAGCAGTACTTC. It encodes CASSMASGGPTAYEQYF.

The J gene is TRBJ1-1, the V gene TRBV12-5, with a weak D call TRBD1 (5 bases). The CDR3 contains 14 residues. Per germline, CDR1 LGHNT and CDR2 FRNRAP. Between the trimmed V and J ends, which lost 0 bases and 5 bases, there was a span of 10 bases. CDR3 residues: CASGLVAGGTEAFF. As DNA, the CDR3 is TGTGCTAGTGGTTTGGTAGCGGGGGGGACTGAAGCTTTCTTT.

The rearrangement joins TRBV21-1 to TRBJ2-3; the table's D gene call, TRBD2, was not cross checked with the DNA. TRBV21-1 is listed as a pseudogene. The CDR3 loop spans 21 amino acids. For the CDR3, the DNA is TGTGCCAGCAGCAAAAGCAGGACTAGCGGAACACCATCCATTAGCACAGATACGCAGTATTTT. Translating gives CASSKSRTSGTPSISTDTQYF.

The chain has TRBV11-1 and TRBJ2-1, with TRBD1 matching over 11 bases. Looked up from germline, CDR1 is SGHAT and CDR2 is FQDESV (reference sequence). The trim removed 3 bases at V and 7 bases at J, leaving 5 bases unmatched. The CDR3 length is 15 residues. This chain's CDR3 is CASSFGQGAFNEQFF. The DNA for the CDR3 is TGTGCCAGCAGCTTCGGACAGGGGGCCTTTAATGAGCAGTTCTTC.

V gene TRBV7-2 combines with J gene TRBJ1-4, with D perhaps TRBD1 (5 bases). Trimming took 5 bases from V and 8 from J, leaving 12 bases between them. The CDR3 loop spans 13 amino acids. The germline V gene has CDR1 SGHTA and CDR2 FQGNSA. The CDR3 DNA reads as TGTGCCAGCAGCGCGGGACGCGGGGAAAAACTGTTTTTT. Its translation is CASSAGRGEKLFF.

The CDR3 is CASSLTPEGGNTIYF. DNA of the CDR3: TGTGCCAGCAGTCTGACTCCAGAGGGTGGAAACACCATATATTTT. This rearrangement joins TRBV6-6 to TRBJ1-3; D call uncertain. Deletions cut 5 bases from V and 3 bases from J, with 14 bases between. Per the germline V gene, CDR1 is MNHNY and CDR2 is SVGAGI (reference sequence). CDR3 size: 15 residues.

The CDR3 spells CASSLTGAVAEAFF. The CDR3 bases are TGTGCCAGCAGTTTAACAGGGGCCGTGGCTGAAGCTTTCTTT. This rearrangement joins TRBV27 to TRBJ1-1; 7 positions agree with TRBD1. The length of the CDR3 is 14 residues. Germline loops: CDR1 MNHEY, CDR2 SMNVEV (reference sequence). Unmatched junction bases numbered 6, after V lost 2 bases and J lost 6 bases.

This chain links TRBV6-1 with TRBJ1-2; 8 bases line up with TRBD1. The CDR3 runs 14 residues. J was trimmed by 4 bases and V by 5 bases; bases with no gene match: 6. CDR1 and CDR2 (germline): MNHNS, SASEGT. The CDR3 here is CASSPTGARYGYTF. The CDR3 DNA is TGTGCCAGCAGTCCGACAGGGGCTCGCTATGGCTACACCTTC.

The chain couples TRBV6-1 to TRBJ1-3; D is ambiguous. CDR3 length: 16 amino acids. Between the trimmed V and J ends, which lost 0 bases and 4 bases, there was a span of 13 bases. Germline assignment: CDR1 MNHNS and CDR2 SASEGT. CDR3 amino acids: CASSEALGAGGNTIYF. The DNA of the CDR3 is TGTGCCAGCAGTGAAGCATTGGGTGCAGGCGGAAACACCATATATTTT.

The chain combines TRBV5-1 with TRBJ2-5; D gene unclear. The V end lost 2 bases, the J end lost 4 bases, and 9 bases lay between the germline ends. The CDR3 is 13 amino acids. Germline assignment: CDR1 SGHRS and CDR2 YFSETQ. Written as DNA, the CDR3 is TGCGCCAGCAGCTTTTCCCAGGTAGAGACCCAGTACTTC. Protein: CASSFSQVETQYF.

This chain joins TRBV25-1 and TRBJ2-7; D is unresolved. Trimming shortened V by 5 bases and J by 1 base, and 15 bases separated the two germline ends. The CDR3 has 15 amino acids. Per germline, CDR1 MGHDK and CDR2 SYGVNS. The chain's CDR3 is CASSPRSRNSYEQYF. CDR3 DNA sequence: TGTGCCAGCAGTCCCCGGTCTAGAAATTCCTACGAGCAGTACTTC.

This chain links TRBV11-1 with TRBJ2-6, with no clear D. V lost 8 bases and J 0 bases, leaving 2 bases between the germline ends. The CDR3 has 12 amino acids. Per the germline V gene, CDR1 is SGHAT and CDR2 is FQDESV (reference sequence). The CDR3 is CASRSGANVLTF. The CDR3, as DNA: TGTGCCAGCCGCTCTGGGGCCAACGTCCTGACTTTC.